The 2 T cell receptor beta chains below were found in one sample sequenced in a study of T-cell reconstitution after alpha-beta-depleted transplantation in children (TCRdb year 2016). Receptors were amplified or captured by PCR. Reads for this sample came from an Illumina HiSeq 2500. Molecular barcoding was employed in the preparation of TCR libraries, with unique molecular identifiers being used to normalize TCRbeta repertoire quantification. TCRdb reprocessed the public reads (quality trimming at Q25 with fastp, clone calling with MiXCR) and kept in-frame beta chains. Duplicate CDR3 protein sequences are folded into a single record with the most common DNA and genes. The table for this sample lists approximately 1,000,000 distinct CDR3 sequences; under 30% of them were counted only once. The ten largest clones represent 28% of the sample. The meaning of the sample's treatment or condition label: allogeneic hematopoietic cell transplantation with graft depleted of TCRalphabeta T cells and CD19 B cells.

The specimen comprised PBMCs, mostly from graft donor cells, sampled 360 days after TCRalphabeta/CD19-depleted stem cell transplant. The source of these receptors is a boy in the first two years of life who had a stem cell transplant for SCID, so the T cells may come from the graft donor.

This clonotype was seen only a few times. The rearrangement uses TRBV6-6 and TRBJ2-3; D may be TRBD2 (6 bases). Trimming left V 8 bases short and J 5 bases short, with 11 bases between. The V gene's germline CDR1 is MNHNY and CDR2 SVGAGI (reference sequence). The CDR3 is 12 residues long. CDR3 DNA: TGTGCCAGCCGTCCGGGGGTAGATACGCAGTATTTT. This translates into CASRPGVDTQYF.

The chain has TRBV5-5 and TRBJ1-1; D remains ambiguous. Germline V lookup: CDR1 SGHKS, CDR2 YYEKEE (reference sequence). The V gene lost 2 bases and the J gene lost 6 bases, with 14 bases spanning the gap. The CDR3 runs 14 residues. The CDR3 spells CASSFLTLGSEAFF. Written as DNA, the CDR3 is TGTGCCAGCAGCTTTTTGACCCTGGGGTCTGAAGCTTTCTTT.